The 5 T cell receptor beta chains reported below all come from one sample, sequenced in a study of shared clonotypes between healthy human individuals (dated by TCRdb to 2020 to 2021). To prepare the library, the immunoSEQ multiplex PCR assay was applied. In its TCRdb copy, this immuneACCESS table keeps in-frame sequences only and misses some clones. Where compared with another copy, unresolved V genes explain less than half of these, and the others have no known cause. This sample gives around 1,100,000 clones in total; around 77% of them show up just once. The top ten clones comprise approximately 0.9% of the sample. Material: memory CD4+ T cells from PBMCs. The cell subset or site label corresponds to: CD45RA-negative fraction. The receptors were gathered from a man between 18 and 29 years old in good health. Some clones in this sample may be carry-over from other donors' samples.

The J gene is TRBJ1-1, the V gene TRBV10-2; D may be TRBD1 (5 bases). With 6 bases removed from V and 5 bases from J, the gap between germline ends came to 13 bases. Germline V CDR1 and CDR2: WSHSY, SAAADI. This CDR3 has 13 residues. CDR3 bases: TGCGCCAGCAGGAGGGACCCTGGGACTGAAGCTTTCTTT. Its translation is CASRRDPGTEAFF.

In this sample, this clone turned up once. The CDR3 protein is CATSREVGQGIYNEQFF. CDR3 coding DNA: TGTGCCACCAGCAGAGAGGTGGGACAGGGGATCTACAATGAGCAGTTCTTC. The V gene is TRBV15, the J gene TRBJ2-1; 10 bases align to TRBD1. Germline V gene data show CDR1 as LNHNV and CDR2 as YYDKDF (reference sequence). This CDR3 spans 17 amino acids. Trimming cost V 0 bases and J 3 bases; bases outside gene matches: 5.

V and J are TRBV18 and TRBJ2-2; maybe TRBD1 (5 bases). The CDR3 runs to 15 residues. Germline loops: CDR1 KGHSH, CDR2 LQKENI. Trimming shortened V by 2 bases and J by 9 bases, and 16 bases separated the two germline ends. The CDR3 DNA is TGTGCCAGCTCACCATCTGTCGTAGGGGCCCGGGAGCTGTTTTTT. Translating it yields CASSPSVVGARELFF.

This clone has a handful of counts. This sample also contains other DNA sequences that code for the same CDR3. This chain connects TRBV20-1 to TRBJ1-1; D is unclear. V dropped 1 base and J dropped 1 base, with 1 base sitting between them. Germline V gives CDR1 DFQATT, CDR2 SNEGSKA (reference sequence). This CDR3 has 11 residues. CDR3 nucleotide sequence: TGCAGTGCTAGAGCGAACACTGAAGCTTTCTTT. It is translated as CSARANTEAFF.

The V gene is TRBV28, the J gene TRBJ1-5; 9 bases map to TRBD1. The CDR3 sequence is 17 residues long. The germline V gene has CDR1 MDHEN and CDR2 SYDVKM. Trimming at V came to 4 bases and at J to 2 bases, leaving 9 bases not matched to a gene. CDR3 residues: CASSSVQGAMGNQPQHF. DNA of the CDR3: TGTGCCAGCAGTTCCGTACAGGGGGCCATGGGCAATCAGCCCCAGCATTTT.